Shown below are 32 T cell receptor beta chains from a single sample sequenced in a study of T cell responses to AZD1222 COVID-19 vaccine. Here immunoSEQ multiplex PCR was the method, and the copy in TCRdb shows in-frame clones only, minus some. The table lists 150,000 to 200,000 clones, 90% to 95% of them singletons. Sequences were derived from peripheral blood, sampled 28 days after the second AZD1222 dose. Receptors were obtained from an adult who received the AZD1222 COVID-19 vaccine.

This chain links TRBV6-2 or TRBV6-3 with TRBJ2-5; 10 positions match TRBD1. CDR3 length: 15 amino acids. Germline V gene lookup returns CDR1 MNHEY and CDR2 SVGEGT. V gave up 5 bases and J gave up 5 bases; unmatched junction bases: 8. The CDR3 reads CASSEDRGGSETQYF. CDR3 in DNA: TGTGCCAGCAGTGAGGACAGGGGGGGAAGTGAGACCCAGTACTTC.

This CDR3 is CASSIGGRALSPSYNEQFF. The CDR3 DNA reads TGTGCCAGTAGTATAGGAGGGAGGGCCTTATCTCCCTCCTACAATGAGCAGTTCTTC. The rearrangement uses TRBV19 and TRBJ2-1; 7 nucleotides match TRBD2. The CDR3 is made up of 19 amino acids. The V gene's germline CDR1 is LNHDA and CDR2 SQIVND (reference sequence). V was pared by 1 base and J by 0 bases, with 12 bases of the junction left unmatched.

The CDR3 coding sequence is TGTGCCAGCAGCCCCCAAGGGGGAAGTGGCTACACCTTC. Translating gives CASSPQGGSGYTF. The gene calls are TRBV7-2 and TRBJ1-2; weak D call: TRBD1 (6 bases). Germline CDR1 SGHTA, CDR2 FQGNSA. Deletions cut 5 bases from V and 7 bases from J, with 14 bases between. The CDR3 extends over 13 amino acids.

The V gene is TRBV7-9, the J gene TRBJ1-2; a possible D gene is TRBD1 (5 bases). The V end lost 5 bases, the J end lost 7 bases, and 17 bases lay between the germline ends. Germline loops: CDR1 SEHNR, CDR2 FQNEAQ (reference sequence). This CDR3 region has 14 residues. The CDR3 reads CASSPARDLGGYTF. The DNA of the CDR3 is TGTGCCAGCAGCCCGGCGCGGGACTTGGGTGGCTACACCTTC.

The gene calls are TRBV18 and TRBJ2-1, with 8 nucleotides matching TRBD2. Trimming cost V 1 base and J 4 bases; bases outside gene matches: 3. The CDR3 consists of 15 residues. The germline V gene has CDR1 KGHSH and CDR2 LQKENI. As DNA, the CDR3 is TGTGCCAGCTCACCACGCAGCGGGGGATACAATGAGCAGTTCTTC. Encoded protein: CASSPRSGGYNEQFF.

J is TRBJ1-4 and V is TRBV18; 8 bases are a match to TRBD1. Germline CDR1 KGHSH, CDR2 LQKENI. The J segment lost 4 bases and the V segment lost 4 bases, leaving 5 bases of the junction unmatched. CDR3 length: 15 residues. For the CDR3, the DNA is TGTGCCAGCTCACAAACAGGGGGTCTTAATGAAAAACTGTTTTTT. Encoded protein: CASSQTGGLNEKLFF.

The CDR3 loop is CASSIMGGGGTSQETQYF. For the CDR3, the DNA is TGTGCCAGTAGTATAATGGGTGGAGGAGGAACCTCCCAAGAGACCCAGTACTTC. This chain uses TRBV19 with TRBJ2-5, with a possible D match to TRBD2 (5 bases). The CDR3 covers 18 residues. The germline V gene has CDR1 LNHDA and CDR2 SQIVND (reference sequence). V was clipped by 2 bases and J by 1 base, with 20 bases between them.

The chain carries TRBV6-5 and TRBJ2-7; either TRBD1 or TRBD2 may fit D (5 bases each). CDR3 length equals 15 residues. CDR1 is MNHEY and CDR2 is SVGAGI in the germline V gene. V lost 5 bases and J 4 bases, leaving 18 bases between the germline ends. The CDR3 DNA reads as TGTGCCAGCAGTACCGGGACCGTCGGCGTTTACGAGCAGTACTTC. Translation: CASSTGTVGVYEQYF.

The genes are TRBV18 and TRBJ2-7; D not certain. Germline-derived CDR1 and CDR2 are KGHSH and LQKENI. Trimming removed 2 bases from V and 3 bases from J, with 8 bases in between. There are 13 residues in the CDR3. CDR3 in DNA: TGTGCCAGCTCACCAGGGCGAGGCTACGAGCAGTACTTC. It yields the protein CASSPGRGYEQYF.

This clone was seen only once. The chain joins TRBV6-1 to TRBJ2-7; 10 positions agree with TRBD2. The CDR3 has 15 amino acids. Germline assignment: CDR1 MNHNS and CDR2 SASEGT. V trimming: 3 bases; J trimming: 6 bases; junction bases outside the gene matches: 8. The CDR3 loop is CASSDAGLAGVEQYF. CDR3 DNA: TGTGCCAGCAGTGACGCGGGCCTAGCGGGAGTCGAGCAGTACTTC.

The chain joins TRBV2 to TRBJ1-4; D gene unclear. Germline lookup yields CDR1 SNHLY and CDR2 FYNNEI. The CDR3 has 12 amino acids. Deletions cut 3 bases from V and 8 bases from J, with 7 bases between. CDR3 in amino acids: CASSEEEEKLFF. CDR3 sequence (DNA): TGTGCCAGCAGTGAGGAGGAGGAAAAACTGTTTTTT.

This clone was observed once. The chain uses TRBV7-6 and TRBJ1-1, with TRBD1 matching over 7 bases. This CDR3 comprises 14 residues. V was pared by 5 bases and J by 0 bases, with 3 bases of the junction left unmatched. Germline CDR1 and CDR2: SGHVS and FNYEAQ. The CDR3 bases are TGTGCCAGCAGCCTGGGACAGTTGAACACTGAAGCTTTCTTT. It codes for CASSLGQLNTEAFF.

The chain couples TRBV28 to TRBJ2-3; 9 bases are a match to TRBD1. V was pared by 6 bases and J by 5 bases, with 9 bases of the junction left unmatched. Germline V gene lookup returns CDR1 MDHEN and CDR2 SYDVKM. CDR3 length: 15 residues. In DNA, the CDR3 is TGTGCCAGCAGAGATTACAGGGGGCAGAGAGATACGCAGTATTTT. Amino acid sequence: CASRDYRGQRDTQYF.

The CDR3 DNA reads TGTGCCAGCAGTGGGCAGGGGGGTATCGGCTATGGCTACACCTTC. Protein product: CASSGQGGIGYGYTF. The genes are TRBV25-1 and TRBJ1-2, with TRBD1 matching 7 bases. This CDR3 is built from 15 residues. V shed 4 bases, J shed 4 bases, and the junction held 9 bases outside the gene matches. Germline CDR1 is MGHDK and CDR2 is SYGVNS.

The chain has TRBV6-5 and TRBJ2-7, with 9 nucleotides matching TRBD1. Looked up from germline, CDR1 is MNHEY and CDR2 is SVGAGI. Trimming took 0 bases from V and 5 from J; bases not matched to a gene: 5. This CDR3 comprises 15 residues. The CDR3 DNA reads as TGTGCCAGCAGTTACTCCGGGACAGGGATACACGAGCAGTACTTC. This encodes CASSYSGTGIHEQYF.

For this clone: This specimen includes other DNA sequences encoding the same CDR3. The genes are TRBV5-1 and TRBJ1-1; a possible D gene is TRBD1 (5 bases). In germline, CDR1 is SGHRS, CDR2 YFSETQ. V was pared by 4 bases and J by 4 bases, with 17 bases between. The CDR3 sequence is 15 residues long. CDR3 sequence reads: CASSPGPGRGTEAFF. The DNA for the CDR3 is TGCGCCAGCAGCCCCGGACCGGGAAGGGGCACTGAAGCTTTCTTT.

J is TRBJ1-1 and V is TRBV6-2 or TRBV6-3, with TRBD1 matching 9 bases. Looked up from germline, CDR1 is MNHEY and CDR2 is SVGEGT. The CDR3 is 16 amino acids. The V gene end was trimmed by 2 bases and the J gene end by 1 base; junction bases not matched to a gene: 5. CDR3 in amino acids: CASSYPGTGWNTEAFF. The CDR3 DNA reads TGTGCCAGCAGTTACCCTGGGACAGGGTGGAACACTGAAGCTTTCTTT.

The chain has TRBV6-5 and TRBJ1-2; maybe TRBD1 (5 bases). V lost 5 bases to trimming and J lost 7 bases, with 14 bases between them. The CDR3 runs 13 residues. Per the germline V gene, CDR1 is MNHEY and CDR2 is SVGAGI. CDR3 protein: CASSPRNGGGYTF. As DNA, the CDR3 is TGTGCCAGCAGTCCCCGGAACGGGGGTGGCTACACCTTC.

The chain is built from TRBV11-2 and TRBJ2-7; weak D call: TRBD1 (5 bases). V lost 5 bases, J lost 4 bases, and 18 bases lay in between. CDR1 is SGHAT, CDR2 FQNNGV, per germline. CDR3 size: 15 residues. The CDR3 sequence is CASSPTAGSEYEQYF. The CDR3, as DNA: TGTGCCAGCAGCCCCACGGCAGGGTCGGAATACGAGCAGTACTTC.

This clone was counted once. The chain has TRBV9 and TRBJ2-3, with 10 bases fitting TRBD2. Germline loops: CDR1 SGDLS, CDR2 YYNGEE. This CDR3 comprises 15 residues. With V trimmed by 4 bases and J by 4 bases, 6 bases remained unmatched. The CDR3 DNA sequence: TGTGCCAGCAGCCCCCTAGCGGGAGTTGCAGATACGCAGTATTTT. Translating gives CASSPLAGVADTQYF. Variable domain in full (rest from reference TRBV9 and TRBJ2-3): DSGVTQTPKHLITATGQRVTLRCSPRSGDLSVYWYQQSLDQGLQFLIQYYNGEERAKGNILERFSAQQFPDLHSELNLSSLELGDSALYFCASSPLAGVADTQYFGPGTRLTVL.

The chain uses TRBV25-1 and TRBJ1-4; D possibly corresponds to TRBD1 (5 bases). In germline, CDR1 is MGHDK, CDR2 SYGVNS. With 1 base removed from V and 8 bases from J, the gap between germline ends came to 17 bases. CDR3 length equals 16 residues. CDR3 DNA sequence: TGTGCCAGCAGTGAATCGGGACTGTCCGGGTGGGAAAAACTGTTTTTT. Residues: CASSESGLSGWEKLFF.

The V call is TRBV6-5, the J call TRBJ1-5; D unresolved. The CDR3 contains 14 residues. The V gene lost 0 bases and the J gene lost 0 bases, with 3 bases spanning the gap. Germline V gene lookup returns CDR1 MNHEY and CDR2 SVGAGI. The CDR3 region has the DNA TGTGCCAGCAGTTACTCAGGTAGCAATCAGCCCCAGCATTTT. Its protein product is CASSYSGSNQPQHF.

This chain joins TRBV5-1 and TRBJ1-6, with D perhaps TRBD1 (6 bases). CDR3 length: 16 residues. V lost 4 bases, J lost 5 bases, and 16 bases lay in between. Germline V CDR1 and CDR2: SGHRS, YFSETQ. CDR3 amino acids: CASSTPDRGNNSPLHF. The CDR3 nucleotides read TGCGCCAGCAGCACACCGGACAGAGGAAATAATTCACCCCTCCACTTT.

This chain links TRBV19 with TRBJ2-1; a weak D match, TRBD1 (7 bases). V lost 3 bases, J lost 4 bases, and 16 bases lay in between. This CDR3 has 16 residues. Germline CDR1 and CDR2: LNHDA and SQIVND (reference sequence). CDR3 bases: TGTGCCAGTAGTATTCCCCCACAGGGGAGGTACAATGAGCAGTTCTTC. It specifies CASSIPPQGRYNEQFF. The full variable domain, in which reference TRBV19 and TRBJ2-1 provide the parts outside the CDR3, is DGGITQSPKYLFRKEGQNVTLSCEQNLNHDAMYWYRQDPGQGLRLIYYSQIVNDFQKGDIAEGYSVSREKKESFPLTVTSAQKNPTAFYLCASSIPPQGRYNEQFFGPGTRLTVL.

The chain links TRBV4-2 to TRBJ2-7, with 7 bases identical to TRBD2. In germline, CDR1 is LGHNA, CDR2 YNFKEQ. V dropped 1 base and J dropped 0; count of bases not matched to a gene: 12. The CDR3 length is 18 residues. The CDR3 nucleotides are TGTGCCAGCAGCCAAGGAGCGACCGGGAGGAGGCTCTCCTACGAGCAGTACTTC. It yields the protein CASSQGATGRRLSYEQYF.

The chain joins TRBV7-3 to TRBJ2-1, with D hard to call. The ends were cut back, 3 bases at V and 0 bases at J, with 6 bases in the middle. There are 14 residues in the CDR3. Germline CDR1 is SGHTA and CDR2 is FQGTGA. Here the CDR3 DNA reads TGTGCCAGCAGCTTTATCCGCTCCTACAATGAGCAGTTCTTC. Translation: CASSFIRSYNEQFF.

The chain uses TRBV4-3 and TRBJ2-1, with TRBD2 matching over 8 bases. V was pared by 2 bases and J by 9 bases, with 18 bases of the junction left unmatched. The CDR3 totals 18 residues. Germline V gives CDR1 LGHNA, CDR2 YSLEER. As DNA, the CDR3 is TGCGCCAGCAGCCAACGTAAGGCGGGGGGCCGGGGCGAGAGTGAGCAGTTCTTC. This gives the protein CASSQRKAGGRGESEQFF.

The V call is TRBV7-8, the J call TRBJ2-1, with 9 bases that match TRBD2. Germline lookup yields CDR1 SGHVS and CDR2 FQNEAQ. The CDR3 spans 16 residues. V lost 0 bases, J lost 0 bases, and 0 bases stayed unmatched. CDR3 protein: CASSLASGSSYNEQFF. The CDR3 nucleotides are TGTGCCAGCAGCTTAGCTAGCGGGAGCTCCTACAATGAGCAGTTCTTC.

The chain uses TRBV4-1 and TRBJ1-5; 7 bases are a match to TRBD1. V shed 2 bases and J 5 bases; nucleotides not matched to a gene: 6. This CDR3 spans 15 amino acids. Germline values: CDR1 MGHRA, CDR2 YSYEKL. Here the CDR3 reads CASSQITGVYQPQHF. The CDR3 DNA sequence: TGCGCCAGCAGCCAAATTACAGGGGTGTATCAGCCCCAGCATTTT.

The chain uses TRBV24-1 and TRBJ2-3; tentatively, D is TRBD1 or TRBD2 (5 bases each). The CDR3 has 13 residues. V lost 7 bases and J lost 2, with 9 bases in between. Germline CDR1 and CDR2: KGHDR and SFDVKD. Here the CDR3 DNA reads TGTGCCACCAGGGGGGAGATCACAGATACGCAGTATTTT. This gives the protein CATRGEITDTQYF.

V and J are TRBV4-1 and TRBJ2-2; D ambiguous. Germline CDR1 and CDR2: MGHRA and YSYEKL. Trimming removed 8 bases at V and 4 bases at J, with 5 bases between. The CDR3 is 11 amino acids. The CDR3, as DNA: TGCGCCAGCTATGGCACCGGGGAGCTGTTTTTT. Residues: CASYGTGELFF.

Details on this clone: Compared with germline, one end of the junction differs, possibly owing to a read error. This chain links TRBV29-1 with TRBJ1-1; D perhaps matches TRBD1 (6 bases). There are 10 residues in the CDR3. Germline V CDR1 and CDR2: SQVTM, ANQGSEA. CDR3 loop: CSVWDTLPSF. The CDR3 DNA sequence: TGCAGCGTTTGGGACACCCTCCCCTCCTTT.